This T cell receptor beta chain was sequenced in a study of regulatory T cells in long-lasting Graves disease. Study-level information: The criterion for persistent Graves' disease was over 5 years of antithyroid drugs with positive TSH receptor antibodies. Overall study results and limits: Persistent Graves' patients showed reduced TCR diversity versus newly diagnosed patients. There was favoring of TRBV28, TRBJ1-2 and TRBJ2-5 in persistent disease.

As for time point: persistent/refractory GD, antithyroid drugs over 5 years with positive TRAb. The TCR library was made from RNA that had been extracted from PBMCs in TRIzol. Into tubes containing EDTA, about 9.6 milliliters of peripheral blood were drawn. The CDR3 runs to 18 residues. V lost 4 bases, J lost 0 bases, and 21 bases lay in between. Germline V gene sequence: CDR1 SGHVS, CDR2 FQNEAQ. This clonotype turned up a few times. Its specificity is not known. Arm-PCR of CDR3 regions with iRepertoire HTBI primers generated TCR beta libraries. TCRdb used MiXCR to reprocess the multiplex PCR reads, holding one entry per CDR3 protein. The repertoire holds about 340,000 distinct CDR3 sequences, with about 18% as singletons.

This clonotype was sampled from a female donor with Graves disease. Sample: peripheral blood mononuclear cells (PBMCs), taken when the disease was refractory, from a patient treated with antithyroid drugs. V and J are TRBV7-8 and TRBJ1-1, with D unresolved. The CDR3 DNA reads TGTGCCAGCAGCTCTAGTTCAAGCGCCGTGAGGGTGAACACTGAAGCTTTCTTT. As protein: CASSSSSSAVRVNTEAFF.